A single sample gave rise to the 9 T cell receptor beta chains below, sequenced in a study of graft-versus-host responses after intestinal transplantation. TCRdb keeps only in-frame clones here, not all; method: immunoSEQ multiplex PCR. Of roughly 13,000 clones in the sample, 30% to 40% are singletons; the top ten hold around 15%. 200,000 CFSE-labeled responder cells were plated with 200,000 irradiated, violet-dye-labeled stimulator cells. Here the sequenced sample was alloreactive CD8+ T cells from a mixed lymphocyte reaction culture, taken before intestinal transplant. This sample's subset: CFSE-low proliferating T cells sorted from roughly six-day pre-transplant mixed lymphocyte reaction (GvH or HvG direction). The receptors originated from a human patient who received an intestinal transplant.

J is TRBJ2-1 and V is TRBV13, with 8 bases fitting TRBD2. The CDR3 has 17 residues. J lost 0 bases, V lost 3 bases, and 7 bases had no gene match. The germline V gene encodes CDR1 PRHDT and CDR2 FYEKMQ (reference sequence). This CDR3 reads CASSFQAGVSSYNEQFF. CDR3 coding DNA: TGTGCCAGCAGCTTCCAAGCGGGGGTTAGCTCCTACAATGAGCAGTTCTTC.

A note on this clone: A read error is possible here, since a much larger clone lies one base away. This chain uses TRBV5-5 with TRBJ2-7; 7 bases match TRBD1. CDR1 is SGHKS, CDR2 YYEKEE, per germline (reference sequence). The CDR3 totals 13 residues. The V gene end was trimmed by 4 bases and the J gene end by 3 bases; junction bases not matched to a gene: 4. Written as DNA, the CDR3 is TGTGCCAGCAGCCCCGGGACAGTCTACGAGCAGTACTTC. Its translation: CASSPGTVYEQYF.

This clone has just a few counts. The chain has TRBV29-1 and TRBJ2-7; D perhaps matches TRBD2 (6 bases). The CDR3 covers 14 residues. Germline V lookup: CDR1 SQVTM, CDR2 ANQGSEA. Trimming shortened V by 0 bases and J by 3 bases, and 12 bases separated the two germline ends. This CDR3 is CSVEEGGAGYEQYF. The DNA for the CDR3 is TGCAGCGTTGAAGAAGGCGGGGCTGGCTACGAGCAGTACTTC.

The chain combines TRBV4-3 with TRBJ1-2; D is uncertain. The V end was cut by 1 base, the J end by 2 bases, with 8 bases between. This CDR3 is built from 14 residues. Germline loops: CDR1 LGHNA, CDR2 YSLEER. CDR3 region: CASSQVLGNYGYTF. In nucleotides, the CDR3 is TGCGCCAGCAGCCAAGTCCTCGGGAACTATGGCTACACCTTC.

This clone was counted between two and nine times. The chain carries TRBV5-1 and TRBJ2-5; 11 bases are a match to TRBD2. V shed 1 base and J 2 bases; nucleotides not matched to a gene: 1. Per the germline V gene, CDR1 is SGHRS and CDR2 is YFSETQ. The CDR3 consists of 15 residues. In DNA form, the CDR3 reads TGCGCCAGCAGCTTGATAGCGGGGGGGCAAGAGACCCAGTACTTC. Its translation: CASSLIAGGQETQYF.

The genes are TRBV30 and TRBJ2-1; maybe TRBD2 (5 bases). Germline CDR1 is GTSNPN and CDR2 is SVGIG (reference sequence). V lost 0 bases and J lost 3, with 9 bases in between. The CDR3 is 14 amino acids. The CDR3 DNA is TGTGCCTGGAGTGTAGCGGACCACTACAATGAGCAGTTCTTC. It is translated as CAWSVADHYNEQFF.

This chain uses TRBV29-1 with TRBJ2-1, with 7 bases identical to TRBD2. The CDR3 sequence is 16 residues long. Per germline, CDR1 SQVTM and CDR2 ANQGSEA. The V and J ends lost 3 bases and 7 bases, in that order; junction bases with no gene match: 15. The CDR3 spells CSVDELATSLRNEQFF. CDR3 nucleotides: TGCAGCGTTGATGAACTAGCGACCTCTCTTAGGAATGAGCAGTTCTTC.

This chain joins TRBV6-6 and TRBJ2-5; D is uncertain. Germline V gene sequence: CDR1 MNHNY, CDR2 SVGAGI (reference sequence). V was clipped by 0 bases and J by 5 bases, with 4 bases between them. This CDR3 spans 12 amino acids. DNA for the CDR3: TGTGCCAGCAGTTACTCGCGGGAGACCCAGTACTTC. It specifies CASSYSRETQYF.

This clone was seen a handful of times. The chain carries TRBV4-3 and TRBJ2-1; 7 nucleotides match TRBD2. CDR1 and CDR2 (germline): LGHNA, YSLEER. V shed 8 bases and J 4 bases; nucleotides not matched to a gene: 8. This CDR3 is 14 amino acids long. CDR3 DNA: TGCGCCAGCGGGGGGGTAGGGTTTTACAATGAGCAGTTCTTC. Protein product: CASGGVGFYNEQFF.